These 22 T cell receptor beta chains share one sample of origin, sequenced in a study of T cells in Graves' hyperthyroidism and ophthalmopathy. TCR beta CDR3 regions were amplified from RNA. When the TCR CDR3 underwent first-round RT-PCR, the HTBI primer set was used. MiXCR was run by TCRdb on the multiplex PCR reads, yielding one entry per CDR3 protein. The sample includes about 640,000 distinct CDR3 sequences, less than 25% of them seen just once. Source material: blood. All receptors come from a man aged 30 to 39 with Graves' ophthalmopathy.

This clonotype has a count of ten or more. This chain joins TRBV10-3 and TRBJ2-3; 9 bases match TRBD2. The CDR3 is 13 amino acids. In germline, CDR1 is ENHRY, CDR2 SYGVKD. V was pared by 8 bases and J by 2 bases, with 2 bases of the junction left unmatched. The CDR3 region has the DNA TGTGCCATCGCTAGCGGGATCACAGATACGCAGTATTTT. This translates into CAIASGITDTQYF.

This clonotype was observed a few times. J is TRBJ1-1 and V is TRBV5-1; TRBD1 aligns across 8 bases. Germline CDR1 reads SGHRS; CDR2 reads YFSETQ. V shed 4 bases, J shed 11 bases, and the junction held 7 bases outside the gene matches. This CDR3 is built from 12 residues. As DNA, the CDR3 is TGCGCCAGCAGCATCGGACAGGGAAGGGCTTTCTTT. Its protein is CASSIGQGRAFF.

This clonotype was found many times. The J gene is TRBJ1-2, the V gene TRBV27, with 9 nucleotides matching TRBD1. Germline CDR1 and CDR2: MNHEY and SMNVEV (reference sequence). This CDR3 has 16 residues. The ends lost 5 bases at V and 4 bases at J; junction bases unmatched: 11. CDR3 in DNA: TGTGCCAGCAGTCCCCGGGCCGGGACAGGGATCTATGGCTACACCTTC. Its translation is CASSPRAGTGIYGYTF.

The chain combines TRBV29-1 with TRBJ2-1; TRBD2 agrees at 8 bases. The CDR3 has 15 amino acids. V gave up 5 bases and J gave up 1 base; unmatched junction bases: 7. CDR1 is SQVTM, CDR2 ANQGSEA, per germline. CDR3 sequence: CSVSSSGPSYNEQFF. The DNA of the CDR3 is TGCAGCGTTTCGTCTAGCGGGCCTTCCTACAATGAGCAGTTCTTC.

With respect to this clonotype: Likely a read error: the CDR3 ends without its conserved phenylalanine or tryptophan. The genes are TRBV20-1 and TRBJ2-3, with 9 bases identical to TRBD2. This CDR3 region has 17 residues. V lost 1 base and J lost 5; bases outside the gene matches: 13. Germline CDR1 DFQATT, CDR2 SNEGSKA (reference sequence). The CDR3 loop reads CSARGLPGLAGGDTQYL. CDR3 DNA: TGCAGTGCTAGAGGACTCCCGGGACTAGCAGGCGGAGATACGCAGTATCTT.

V is TRBV18 and J is TRBJ2-7; the match to TRBD1 covers 9 bases. Unmatched junction bases numbered 10, after V lost 4 bases and J lost 6 bases. Per germline, CDR1 KGHSH and CDR2 LQKENI. The CDR3 extends over 15 amino acids. The CDR3 reads CASSRAGQGTGEQYF. The CDR3, as DNA: TGTGCCAGCTCACGAGCTGGACAGGGGACGGGCGAGCAGTACTTC.

This clonotype was detected a few times. The chain uses TRBV12-3 or TRBV12-4 and TRBJ1-4; no clear D. This CDR3 is 14 amino acids long. Trimming removed 7 bases from V and 4 bases from J, with 13 bases in between. CDR3 nucleotides: TGTGCCAGCACCCCCGGTGGGCTTAATGAAAAACTGTTTTTT. This encodes CASTPGGLNEKLFF.

In this sample, this clonotype turned up a few times. This rearrangement joins TRBV5-1 to TRBJ2-5; D is perhaps TRBD1 (5 bases). This CDR3 has 15 residues. The V end was cut by 5 bases, the J end by 1 base, with 15 bases between. Per germline, CDR1 SGHRS and CDR2 YFSETQ. The CDR3: CASRSGHLAQETQYF. The CDR3 region has the DNA TGCGCCAGCAGATCTGGACATCTTGCCCAAGAGACCCAGTACTTC.

This clonotype was detected many times. The chain employs TRBV20-1 and TRBJ2-1; 8 positions match TRBD2. The CDR3 is made up of 14 amino acids. Germline V gene sequence: CDR1 DFQATT, CDR2 SNEGSKA (reference sequence). The J segment lost 3 bases and the V segment lost 3 bases, leaving 4 bases of the junction unmatched. The CDR3 sequence is CSASGRADYNEQFF. Written as DNA, the CDR3 is TGCAGTGCTAGCGGGAGGGCTGACTACAATGAGCAGTTCTTC.

J is TRBJ2-1 and V is TRBV19; D possibly corresponds to TRBD2 (5 bases). Germline values: CDR1 LNHDA, CDR2 SQIVND (reference sequence). This CDR3 has 16 residues. The germline V and J ends were trimmed by 4 bases and 9 bases, with 22 bases remaining between them. For the CDR3, the DNA is TGTGCCAGTAGTACCCGAGGGTGGCCCTTCGTTTTTGAGCAGTTCTTC. This translates into CASSTRGWPFVFEQFF.

The chain recombines TRBV7-8 with TRBJ1-4; 7 positions agree with TRBD1. The CDR3 length is 14 residues. Germline V gene sequence: CDR1 SGHVS, CDR2 FQNEAQ. Trimming removed 4 bases from V and 7 bases from J; junction bases left unmatched: 6. The CDR3 coding sequence is TGTGCCAGCAGCTCCGGGACAGTTTTTGAAAAACTGTTTTTT. Translated: CASSSGTVFEKLFF.

J is TRBJ1-1 and V is TRBV25-1, with 9 bases matching TRBD1. V was clipped by 6 bases and J by 3 bases; unmatched bases: 5. This CDR3 is 14 amino acids long. Germline CDR1 is MGHDK and CDR2 is SYGVNS. CDR3 sequence reads: CASRGQGTDTEAFF. The CDR3, as DNA: TGTGCCAGCAGAGGACAGGGGACGGACACTGAAGCTTTCTTT.

V and J are TRBV20-1 and TRBJ2-3; 7 nucleotides line up with TRBD2. Germline V CDR1 and CDR2: DFQATT, SNEGSKA (reference sequence). V shed 6 bases and J 2 bases; nucleotides not matched to a gene: 11. This CDR3 is built from 15 residues. This chain's CDR3 is CSAVHRGLPTDTQYF. The CDR3 bases are TGCAGTGCCGTACACCGGGGACTACCCACAGATACGCAGTATTTT.

This clonotype was seen many times. The V call is TRBV12-3 or TRBV12-4, the J call TRBJ1-2; no firm D call. The CDR3 loop spans 12 amino acids. The germline V and J ends were trimmed by 4 bases and 4 bases, with 7 bases remaining between them. CDR3 in DNA: TGTGCCAGCAGTTCCGACGGCTATGGCTACACCTTC. This encodes CASSSDGYGYTF.

This clonotype was observed many times. The genes are TRBV5-1 and TRBJ1-2, with 7 bases fitting TRBD1. J was trimmed by 8 bases and V by 4 bases; bases with no gene match: 5. CDR3 length: 12 residues. The germline CDR1 and CDR2 sequences are SGHRS and YFSETQ. CDR3 sequence: CASSRQGEGYTF. The DNA of the CDR3 is TGCGCCAGCAGCCGACAGGGTGAAGGCTACACCTTC.

This clonotype occurred many times. The chain uses TRBV20-1 and TRBJ1-6, with 8 bases that match TRBD1. In germline, CDR1 is DFQATT, CDR2 SNEGSKA (reference sequence). V lost 1 base and J lost 14; bases outside the gene matches: 10. CDR3 size: 14 residues. This CDR3 is CSARVSQGARALHF. CDR3 bases: TGCAGTGCTAGAGTGTCGCAGGGGGCGAGAGCCCTCCACTTT.

This chain connects TRBV6-2 or TRBV6-3 to TRBJ2-3, with 10 bases identical to TRBD1. The CDR3 is 17 residues long. Germline-derived CDR1 and CDR2 are MNHEY and SVGEGT. The V gene end was trimmed by 0 bases and the J gene end by 2 bases; junction bases not matched to a gene: 5. The CDR3 sequence: CASSYSTGTGDTDTQYF. The CDR3 nucleotides read TGTGCCAGCAGTTACTCGACAGGGACAGGGGACACAGATACGCAGTATTTT.

This clonotype was observed many times. This chain joins TRBV11-2 and TRBJ2-7; D is possibly TRBD1 or TRBD2 (5 bases each). The CDR3 has 14 amino acids. Germline V gene lookup returns CDR1 SGHAT and CDR2 FQNNGV. V dropped 5 bases and J dropped 2 bases, with 13 bases sitting between them. The CDR3 sequence is CASSASSGTYEQYF. DNA for the CDR3: TGTGCCAGCAGCGCTAGCTCAGGGACCTACGAGCAGTACTTC.

There are a few counts of this clonotype. The gene calls are TRBV6-1 and TRBJ2-7; possibly TRBD2 for D (5 bases). V gave up 2 bases and J gave up 0 bases, with 14 bases separating them. Germline CDR1 MNHNS, CDR2 SASEGT. The CDR3 contains 16 residues. This CDR3 reads CASSESLRRHSYEQYF. DNA of the CDR3: TGTGCCAGCAGTGAATCCCTCCGGAGGCACTCCTACGAGCAGTACTTC.

This clonotype was found many times. The chain combines TRBV6-1 with TRBJ1-3; D remains ambiguous. The germline V gene encodes CDR1 MNHNS and CDR2 SASEGT. Trimming removed 6 bases from V and 0 bases from J, with 9 bases in between. The CDR3 length is 14 residues. The chain's CDR3 is CASSPGASGNTIYF. CDR3 coding DNA: TGTGCCAGCAGCCCCGGTGCCTCTGGAAACACCATATATTTT.

This clonotype was counted many times. This chain links TRBV30 with TRBJ1-1, with unresolved D. Trimming shortened V by 2 bases and J by 1 base, and 5 bases separated the two germline ends. Germline V CDR1 and CDR2: GTSNPN, SVGIG (reference sequence). This CDR3 comprises 12 residues. The CDR3 bases are TGTGCCTGGAGTCCACCGAACACTGAAGCTTTCTTT. Its translation: CAWSPPNTEAFF.

CDR3 nucleotides: TGTGCCAGCAGTCCCGTCTTATGGGTAGATACGCAGTATTTT. Translated, it gives CASSPVLWVDTQYF. The V call is TRBV27, the J call TRBJ2-3; no reliable D call. V dropped 5 bases and J dropped 5 bases, with 14 bases sitting between them. CDR1 and CDR2 (germline): MNHEY, SMNVEV (reference sequence). This CDR3 region has 14 residues.